One sample yielded the 27 T cell receptor beta chains listed below, sequenced in a study of blood T cells in healthy people across ages (dated by TCRdb to about 2015). The method was 5' RACE. These reads were obtained on an Illumina HiSeq 2500. A second PCR of roughly 6 to 11 cycles was run with a J-beta primer mix and a sample-barcoded 5' primer. The public reads were reanalyzed by TCRdb: fastp trimming at Q25, MiXCR alignment, in-frame beta chains only. Each CDR3 protein appears once, grouped with its most common genes and DNA. For this sample there are roughly 700,000 distinct CDR3 sequences; roughly 49% appear just once. The top ten clones comprise about 32% of the sample. Sequencing was performed on blood. These receptors came from an older woman in good health.

This clonotype has only a few counts. J is TRBJ2-1 and V is TRBV4-2, with 11 bases identical to TRBD2. Looked up from germline, CDR1 is LGHNA and CDR2 is YNFKEQ. After removal of 3 bases from V and 7 bases from J, the junction contained 8 bases not matched to a gene. This CDR3 has 16 residues. The CDR3 reads CASSQVSGRAWNEQFF. CDR3 bases: TGTGCCAGCAGCCAGGTTAGCGGGAGGGCCTGGAATGAGCAGTTCTTC.

Only a few counts were recorded for this clonotype. The chain couples TRBV7-2 to TRBJ2-7, with no clear D. The germline CDR1 and CDR2 sequences are SGHTA and FQGNSA. Trimming shortened V by 1 base and J by 7 bases, and 23 bases separated the two germline ends. The CDR3 spans 17 residues. This CDR3 reads CASSLGNRASTKGEQYF. As DNA, the CDR3 is TGTGCCAGCAGCTTAGGGAACCGGGCTTCGACGAAGGGTGAGCAGTACTTC. Based on the CDR3 plus reference TRBV7-2 and TRBJ2-7, the full variable domain is GAGVSQSPSNKVTEKGKDVELRCDPISGHTALYWYRQSLGQGLEFLIYFQGNSAPDKSGLPSDRFSAERTGGSVSTLTIQRTQQEDSAVYLCASSLGNRASTKGEQYFGPGTRLTVT.

The rearrangement joins TRBV7-9 to TRBJ2-5; a weak D match, TRBD2 (6 bases). The J call may not be correct, given that the DNA end is closer to TRBJ2-7. The CDR3 is made up of 15 amino acids. Germline CDR1 SEHNR, CDR2 FQNEAQ (reference sequence). The CDR3 DNA sequence: TGTGCCAGCAGCTTAGGGCGGGGAGCGCCCCACGAGCAGTACTTC. Translating it yields CASSLGRGAPHEQYF.

At least ten counts were recorded for this clonotype. The rearrangement links TRBV3-1 to TRBJ2-7; 7 bases map to TRBD1. Germline V gene sequence: CDR1 LGHDT, CDR2 YNNKEL (reference sequence). J was trimmed by 6 bases and V by 7 bases; bases with no gene match: 3. CDR3 size: 11 residues. CDR3: CASNSGGEQYF. As DNA, the CDR3 is TGTGCCAGCAACTCAGGGGGCGAGCAGTACTTC.

As DNA, the CDR3 is TGCAGTGTCTCAGACAGAGAGACCCAGTACTTC. Translating it yields CSVSDRETQYF. The chain carries TRBV20-1 and TRBJ2-5; a weak D match, TRBD1 (5 bases). The germline gives CDR1 DFQATT, CDR2 SNEGSKA (reference sequence). The V end lost 7 bases, the J end lost 4 bases, and 10 bases lay between the germline ends. The CDR3 extends over 11 amino acids.

The chain links TRBV28 to TRBJ1-5; TRBD1 agrees at 7 bases. Trimming removed 5 bases from V and 9 bases from J; junction bases left unmatched: 10. Germline CDR1 MDHEN, CDR2 SYDVKM. The length of the CDR3 is 14 residues. The CDR3 nucleotides read TGTGCCAGCAGTCACGACAGGGCCAGGCGGCCCCAGCATTTT. The encoded protein is CASSHDRARRPQHF. Full variable domain (outside the CDR3, taken from reference TRBV28 and TRBJ1-5): DVKVTQSSRYLVKRTGEKVFLECVQDMDHENMFWYRQDPGLGLRLIYFSYDVKMKEKGDIPEGYSVSREKKERFSLILESASTNQTSMYLCASSHDRARRPQHFGDGTRLSIL.

This clonotype was observed many times. This chain joins TRBV5-6 and TRBJ1-2; D gene ambiguous. This CDR3 spans 11 amino acids. Germline lookup yields CDR1 SGHDT and CDR2 YYEEEE. V dropped 1 base and J dropped 7 bases, with 5 bases sitting between them. The CDR3 sequence: CASSLTAGYTF. In DNA, the CDR3 is TGTGCCAGCAGCTTGACAGCTGGCTACACCTTC.

The J gene is TRBJ2-6, the V gene TRBV9, with D possibly matching TRBD2 (6 bases). The CDR3 extends over 19 amino acids. CDR1 and CDR2 from the germline V gene are SGDLS and YYNGEE. The germline V and J ends were trimmed by 0 bases and 0 bases, with 16 bases remaining between them. Written as DNA, the CDR3 is TGTGCCAGCAGCGTAGGCGGGGTGAGGTCTAACTCTGGGGCCAACGTCCTGACTTTC. Translated: CASSVGGVRSNSGANVLTF. The variable domain in full, with the rest retrieved from reference TRBV9 and TRBJ2-6, is DSGVTQTPKHLITATGQRVTLRCSPRSGDLSVYWYQQSLDQGLQFLIQYYNGEERAKGNILERFSAQQFPDLHSELNLSSLELGDSALYFCASSVGGVRSNSGANVLTFGAGSRLTVL.

This sequence joins TRBV7-3 and TRBJ2-1; 10 bases match TRBD2. Germline lookup yields CDR1 SGHTA and CDR2 FQGTGA. The CDR3 runs to 14 residues. V trimming: 4 bases; J trimming: 6 bases; junction bases outside the gene matches: 3. CDR3 amino acids: CASSSGLASNEQFF. The CDR3 DNA reads TGTGCCAGCAGCTCGGGACTAGCGAGCAATGAGCAGTTCTTC.

This clonotype was counted between two and nine times. J is TRBJ2-5 and V is TRBV20-1; D possibly corresponds to TRBD1 (5 bases). V lost 4 bases, J lost 1 base, and 22 bases lay in between. This CDR3 spans 17 amino acids. The V gene's germline CDR1 is DFQATT and CDR2 SNEGSKA (reference sequence). The CDR3, as DNA: TGCAGTGCTAACCCTGGGCAGGGTGGTTTGGGCCAAGAGACCCAGTACTTC. Its protein is CSANPGQGGLGQETQYF.

A note on this clonotype: Possible read error: a much larger clone is one base away. This chain connects TRBV6-1 to TRBJ1-2; D uncertain. This CDR3 has 15 residues. Germline-derived CDR1 and CDR2 are MNHNS and SASEGT. The germline V and J ends were trimmed by 1 base and 4 bases, with 13 bases remaining between them. The CDR3 sequence: CASSEGCGTRYGYTF. In DNA form, the CDR3 reads TGTGCCAGCAGTGAAGGGTGTGGCACACGCTATGGCTACACCTTC.

This clonotype has only a few counts. The chain is built from TRBV7-2 and TRBJ2-3, with D hard to call. The CDR3 sequence is 20 residues long. Trimming pared 0 bases from V and 0 bases from J, leaving 22 bases between. Germline V lookup: CDR1 SGHTA, CDR2 FQGNSA. The CDR3 region is CASSLAGGGAARSSTDTQYF. As DNA, the CDR3 is TGTGCCAGCAGCTTAGCGGGTGGCGGAGCCGCCCGATCTAGCACAGATACGCAGTATTTT.

The rearrangement links TRBV12-3 or TRBV12-4 to TRBJ2-5; maybe TRBD2 (6 bases). The last part of the DNA fits TRBJ2-7 better; the J call may be wrong. The CDR3 totals 15 residues. The CDR3 spells CASSLALGLANEQYF. The CDR3 nucleotides are TGTGCCAGCAGTTTAGCGCTGGGTCTAGCGAACGAGCAGTACTTC.

The rearrangement joins TRBV7-3 to TRBJ2-1; 9 bases match TRBD1. This CDR3 contains 16 residues. V was pared by 5 bases and J by 8 bases, with 13 bases of the junction left unmatched. Per the germline V gene, CDR1 is SGHTA and CDR2 is FQGTGA. The CDR3: CASSLLGTGKSYEQFF. The CDR3 bases are TGTGCCAGCAGCCTCCTCGGGACAGGGAAATCCTATGAGCAGTTCTTC.

This clonotype has just a few counts. The chain has TRBV5-1 and TRBJ2-1; D unresolved. CDR3 length: 16 residues. Germline V CDR1 and CDR2: SGHRS, YFSETQ. The V end was cut by 0 bases, the J end by 2 bases, with 12 bases between. This chain's CDR3 is CASSLEASNAYNEQFF. CDR3 nucleotides: TGCGCCAGCAGCTTGGAGGCTTCGAACGCCTACAATGAGCAGTTCTTC. The full variable domain, its missing parts supplied by reference TRBV5-1 and TRBJ2-1, is KAGVTQTPRYLIKTRGQQVTLSCSPISGHRSVSWYQQTPGQGLQFLFEYFSETQRNKGNFPGRFSGRQFSNSRSEMNVSTLELGDSALYLCASSLEASNAYNEQFFGPGTRLTVL.

V and J are TRBV28 and TRBJ2-3, with a tentative D call TRBD1 (6 bases). The CDR3 totals 16 residues. Trimming left V 11 bases short and J 0 bases short, with 21 bases between. From germline, CDR1 is MDHEN and CDR2 SYDVKM. The CDR3 region has the DNA TGTGCCGGCACCCCCCCAGGGGTTTACAGCACAGATACGCAGTATTTT. Translated, it gives CAGTPPGVYSTDTQYF.

This clonotype was seen ten or more times. The chain has TRBV11-2 and TRBJ2-7; 7 bases are a match to TRBD1. J lost 2 bases, V lost 6 bases, and 7 bases had no gene match. CDR3 size: 14 residues. CDR1 and CDR2 (germline): SGHAT, FQNNGV. DNA for the CDR3: TGTGCCAGCAGTTTAAGACAGGGCCCCTACGAGCAGTACTTC. Protein: CASSLRQGPYEQYF.

This clonotype came up a few times. The rearrangement joins TRBV6-5 to TRBJ1-1; 8 nucleotides align to TRBD1. V shed 5 bases, J shed 2 bases, and the junction held 4 bases outside the gene matches. Germline lookup yields CDR1 MNHEY and CDR2 SVGAGI. The CDR3 has 14 residues. CDR3 in DNA: TGTGCCAGCAGTGGACAGGGTGGAAACACTGAAGCTTTCTTT. Translating gives CASSGQGGNTEAFF.

In the case of this clonotype: One junction end does not reproduce the germline sequence, and a read error may be involved. V and J are TRBV7-2 and TRBJ1-2; no firm D call. Per germline, CDR1 SGHTA and CDR2 FQGNSA. This CDR3 has 15 amino acids. In nucleotides, the CDR3 is TGCGCCAGCAGCTTAATGAATCCCATGGACTATGGCTACACCTTC. This encodes CASSLMNPMDYGYTF. The whole variable domain, remainder taken from reference TRBV7-2 and TRBJ1-2, is GAGVSQSPSNKVTEKGKDVELRCDPISGHTALYWYRQSLGQGLEFLIYFQGNSAPDKSGLPSDRFSAERTGGSVSTLTIQRTQQEDSAVYLCASSLMNPMDYGYTFGSGTRLTVV.

The chain is built from TRBV2 and TRBJ2-7; D could derive from TRBD1 or TRBD2 (5 bases each). Germline V gives CDR1 SNHLY, CDR2 FYNNEI. V was shortened by 6 bases and J by 4 bases, with 19 bases between the two germline ends. The CDR3 sequence is 15 residues long. CDR3 in DNA: TGTGCCAGCAGGCTTTTAGCCGACAGAGGGTACGAGCAGTACTTC. This encodes CASRLLADRGYEQYF.

Ten or more counts support this clonotype. Here the CDR3 reads CASSQDILGSGPWGGYTF. Here the CDR3 DNA reads TGCGCCAGCAGCCAAGATATTCTGGGGTCCGGCCCCTGGGGAGGCTACACCTTC. This rearrangement joins TRBV4-3 to TRBJ1-2; D gene uncertain. V lost 0 bases, J lost 8 bases, and 25 bases lay in between. The CDR3 totals 18 residues. Germline V gene data show CDR1 as LGHNA and CDR2 as YSLEER.

The chain joins TRBV12-3 or TRBV12-4 to TRBJ1-2, with unresolved D. The V gene lost 8 bases and the J gene lost 1 base, with 5 bases spanning the gap. This CDR3 is built from 11 residues. CDR3 protein: CASLSNYGYTF. The CDR3 bases are TGTGCCAGCCTTAGTAACTATGGCTACACCTTC.

Worth noting for this clonotype: A much larger clone sits a single nucleotide away, making a read error possible. The chain uses TRBV10-3 and TRBJ2-7, with a tentative D call TRBD2 (6 bases). CDR1 is ENHRY, CDR2 SYGVKD, per germline. The CDR3 sequence is 13 residues long. In DNA, the CDR3 is TGTGCCACCGGGACTCCGGCCTCCGACGAGCAGTACTTC. It translates to CATGTPASDEQYF.

The chain couples TRBV6-1 to TRBJ2-4; no clear D. TRBJ2-7 matches the DNA end more closely, so the J call is doubtful. CDR1 and CDR2 (germline): MNHNS, SASEGT. This CDR3 has 13 amino acids. The CDR3 sequence: CASSEVASREQYF. CDR3 in DNA: TGTGCCAGCAGTGAAGTGGCTTCCCGCGAGCAGTACTTC.

The chain combines TRBV15 with TRBJ1-5, with a weak D call TRBD1 (6 bases). Germline V gene sequence: CDR1 LNHNV, CDR2 YYDKDF (reference sequence). CDR3 size: 15 residues. Trimming shortened V by 0 bases and J by 4 bases, and 10 bases separated the two germline ends. As DNA, the CDR3 is TGTGCCACCAGCAGAGACCCTACAGGGAATCAGCCCCAGCATTTT. Protein product: CATSRDPTGNQPQHF.

This clonotype was seen only a few times. The genes are TRBV5-1 and TRBJ2-7; the D gene is possibly TRBD2 (6 bases). The germline CDR1 and CDR2 sequences are SGHRS and YFSETQ. This CDR3 region has 14 residues. The V and J ends lost 2 bases and 7 bases respectively, with 16 bases between them. The CDR3 sequence is CASSFPYQAGEQYF. Here the CDR3 DNA reads TGCGCCAGCAGCTTCCCCTACCAGGCGGGGGAGCAGTACTTC.

The table lists this clonotype with a few counts. The chain recombines TRBV29-1 with TRBJ2-1; TRBD2 matches at 8 bases. The CDR3 spans 15 residues. Germline V lookup: CDR1 SQVTM, CDR2 ANQGSEA. The J segment lost 0 bases and the V segment lost 2 bases, leaving 3 bases of the junction unmatched. The DNA for the CDR3 is TGCAGCGTTGAATTGGCGGGAGGCTCCTACAATGAGCAGTTCTTC. Translation gives CSVELAGGSYNEQFF.